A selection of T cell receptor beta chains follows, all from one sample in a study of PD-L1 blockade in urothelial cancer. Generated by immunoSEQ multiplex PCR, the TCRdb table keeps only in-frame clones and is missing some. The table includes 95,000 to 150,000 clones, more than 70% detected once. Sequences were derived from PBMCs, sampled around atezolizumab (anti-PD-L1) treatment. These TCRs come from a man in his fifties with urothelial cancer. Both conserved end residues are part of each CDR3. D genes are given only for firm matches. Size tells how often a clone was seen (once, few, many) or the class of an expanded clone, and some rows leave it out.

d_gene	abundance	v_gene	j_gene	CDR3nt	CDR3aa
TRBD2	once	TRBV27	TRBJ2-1	TGTGCCAGCAGCAGTGACGGCGGGGGGGAATGGGAAAATGAGCAGTTCTTC	CASSSDGGGEWENEQFF
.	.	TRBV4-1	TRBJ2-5	TGCGCCAGCAGCCAAGTTTCAGCGGACCGGCAGACCCAGTACTTC	CASSQVSADRQTQYF
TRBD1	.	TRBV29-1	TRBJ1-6	TGCAGCGTCCGGACAGGGGGGGATTCACCCCTCCACTTT	CSVRTGGDSPLHF
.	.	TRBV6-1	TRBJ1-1	TGTGCCAGCAGCTTCCGGGGGGTGAACACTGAAGCTTTCTTT	CASSFRGVNTEAFF
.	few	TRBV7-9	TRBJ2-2	TGTGCCAGCAGCTTCCCCTTAAGCGGCGGGGAGCTGTTTTTT	CASSFPLSGGELFF
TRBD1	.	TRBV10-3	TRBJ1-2	TGTGCCATAGGACAGGGATATGGCTACACCTTC	CAIGQGYGYTF
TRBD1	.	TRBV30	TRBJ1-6	TGTGCCTGGTCGGGACAGGATAATTCACCCCTCCACTTT	CAWSGQDNSPLHF
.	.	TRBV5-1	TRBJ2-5	TGCGCCAGCAGCACCCTGGACTCGGGAGAGACCCAGTACTTC	CASSTLDSGETQYF
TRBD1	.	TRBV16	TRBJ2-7	TGTGCCAGCAGCCAGTACAGGGGGCGGTCCGACTACGAGCAGTACTTC	CASSQYRGRSDYEQYF
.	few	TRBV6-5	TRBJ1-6	TGTGCCAGCGACCAGGGGCGCAATTCACCCCTCCACTTT	CASDQGRNSPLHF
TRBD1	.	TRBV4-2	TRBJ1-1	TGTGCCAGCAGCCAGATCGGACAGGGGATGAACACTGAAGCTTTCTTT	CASSQIGQGMNTEAFF
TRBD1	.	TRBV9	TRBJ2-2	TGTGCCAGCAGCTCCCGACAGGGGAACGGGGAGCTGTTTTTT	CASSSRQGNGELFF
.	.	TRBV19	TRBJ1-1	TGTGCCAGTAGTATAAGAGGTATAACTGAAGCTTTCTTT	CASSIRGITEAFF
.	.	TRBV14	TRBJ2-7	TGTGCCAGCAGCTTCAGCAGGGTTTCCTACGAGCAGTACTTC	CASSFSRVSYEQYF
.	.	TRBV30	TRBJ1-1	TGTGCCTGGAGAACAGGATTGAACACTGAAGCTTTCTTT	CAWRTGLNTEAFF
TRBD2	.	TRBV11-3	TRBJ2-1	TGTGCCAGCAGCTCTGGGACTAGCGGGAGGGACAATGAGCAGTTCTTC	CASSSGTSGRDNEQFF
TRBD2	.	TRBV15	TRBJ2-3	TGTGCCACCAGCAGAGATATAGGGGAACTAGCGGGAGGGGGAGATACGCAGTATTTT	CATSRDIGELAGGGDTQYF
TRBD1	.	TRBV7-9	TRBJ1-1	TGTGCCGGAGTGCCGGGACAGGTGATGGAAGCTTTCTTT	CAGVPGQVMEAFF
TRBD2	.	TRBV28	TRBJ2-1	TGTGCCGGAAAAACGGGGGGAACGGACGAGCAGTTCTTC	CAGKTGGTDEQFF
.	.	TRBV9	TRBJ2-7	TGTGCCAGCAGCGTAGCTGAGACAGGATACCTTTACGAGCAGTACTTC	CASSVAETGYLYEQYF
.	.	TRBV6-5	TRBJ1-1	TGTGCCAGCAGTCGTACAGGGAACACTGAAGCTTTCTTT	CASSRTGNTEAFF
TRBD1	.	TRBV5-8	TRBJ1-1	TGTGCCAGCAGCTTTGGGGGACAGGCCGCGGCGGCTTTCTTT	CASSFGGQAAAAFF
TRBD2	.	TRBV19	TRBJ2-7	TGTGCCAGTAGTTCTAGCGGCTACGAGCAGTACTTC	CASSSSGYEQYF
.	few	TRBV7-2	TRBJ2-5	TGTGCCAGCAGCAACTCACAGGGTCGGCAAGAGACCCAGTACTTC	CASSNSQGRQETQYF
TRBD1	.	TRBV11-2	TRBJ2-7	TGTGCCAGCAGCTTGGGGCCCGGGACAGCCTACGAGCAGTACTTC	CASSLGPGTAYEQYF
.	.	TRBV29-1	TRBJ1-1	TGCAGCGTGTCCATCGGTGAAGCTTTCTTT	CSVSIGEAFF
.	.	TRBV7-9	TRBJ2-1	TGTGCCAGCAGCTTAGGGTCCTCGGGCAATGAGCAGTTCTTC	CASSLGSSGNEQFF
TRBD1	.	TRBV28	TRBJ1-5	TGTGCCAGCAGTTTTCGGACAGGGCCCTATAGCAATCAGCCCCAGCATTTT	CASSFRTGPYSNQPQHF
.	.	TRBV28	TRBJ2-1	TGTGCCAGCAGCTCCGTGGGAGTCTCCTACAATGAGCAGTTCTTC	CASSSVGVSYNEQFF
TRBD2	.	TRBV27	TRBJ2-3	TGTGCCAGCACTGATTCAACTAGCGGGAGGGGGACAGATACGCAGTATTTT	CASTDSTSGRGTDTQYF
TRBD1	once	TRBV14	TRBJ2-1	TGTGCCAGCAGCCACCGTCCCGGGACAGGCCTCAGCTCCTACAATGAGCAGTTCTTC	CASSHRPGTGLSSYNEQFF
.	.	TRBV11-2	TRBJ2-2	TGTGCCAGCAGCCTGGGGTACCTGGGACTCCCCTTGACCGGGGAGCTGTTTTTT	CASSLGYLGLPLTGELFF
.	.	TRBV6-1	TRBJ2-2	TGTGCCAGCAGTGACCCAAGCCCGCGGTCTCCGAACACCGGGGAGCTGTTTTTT	CASSDPSPRSPNTGELFF
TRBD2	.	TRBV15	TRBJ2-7	TGTGCCACCAGCTTACCTAGCGGGAGTCGGAACGAGCAGTACTTC	CATSLPSGSRNEQYF
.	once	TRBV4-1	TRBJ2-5	TGCGCCAGCAGCCAAGGAACTAGCAGAGAGACCCAGTACTTC	CASSQGTSRETQYF
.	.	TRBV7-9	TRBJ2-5	TGTGCCAGCAGCTTCGAGGGAGAGGGGACCCAGTACTTC	CASSFEGEGTQYF
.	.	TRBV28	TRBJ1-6	TGTGCCAGCAGTGGGGGGAGGGGAAATTCACCCCTCCACTTT	CASSGGRGNSPLHF
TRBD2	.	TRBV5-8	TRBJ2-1	TGTGCTTCCAGGGAGGGACTAGCGGGAGAGTTCTCGTATTACAATGAGCAGTTCTTC	CASREGLAGEFSYYNEQFF
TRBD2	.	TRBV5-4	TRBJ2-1	TGTGCCAGCAGCTTGGGACTAGCGGGAGGAGGGGGTGAGCAGTTCTTC	CASSLGLAGGGGEQFF
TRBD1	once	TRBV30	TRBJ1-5	TGTGCCTGGAGTGTGGCCGGGACAGGGCGTCAGCCCCAGCATTTT	CAWSVAGTGRQPQHF
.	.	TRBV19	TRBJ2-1	TGTGCCAGTAGTGAGGCTACACGCGAGCAGTTCTTC	CASSEATREQFF